This T cell receptor (beta chain) was found in a study of cytomegalovirus exposure and HLA in healthy donors. Only a few counts were recorded for this clone. What it recognizes is unknown. The CDR3 covers 18 residues. Germline CDR1 reads LNHDA; CDR2 reads SQIVND (reference sequence). V was clipped by 6 bases and J by 2 bases, with 23 bases between them. Overall study results and limits: Association of a missense DCLRE1C variant with TCR beta V- and J-gene trimming was reported in a later analysis. V segments that were indistinguishable, TRBV6-2 and TRBV6-3 among them, were omitted from analysis. In vitro confirmation showed three CMV-associated chains to be CMV antigen specific. Previous analysis showed most TCR beta V segments were productive about 90% or about 30% of the time.

13 Jbeta primers and 60 Vbeta primers were used for the PCR. Data came from immunoSEQ multiplex PCR; TCRdb stores just in-frame clones and leaves some out. The sample has some 250,000 clones; 82% are singletons. The sequence was obtained from a woman aged 40 to 55 in good health and CMV-seropositive. The chain is built from TRBV19 and TRBJ1-3, with D tentatively TRBD1 (5 bases). The sequenced sample was PBMCs. CDR3 in amino acids: CASSPSSRRGRTGNTIYF. The CDR3 nucleotides are TGTGCCAGTAGCCCGTCTTCTCGGAGGGGCCGAACTGGAAACACCATATATTTT.